A selection of T cell receptor beta chains follows, all from one sample in a study of Ad26.COV2.S vaccination and SARS-CoV-2 variants. The repertoire was sequenced with immunoSEQ multiplex PCR; TCRdb's copy has only in-frame clones and lacks some. Here the sample spans more than 85,000 clones, around three quarters being singletons. Sequenced material: peripheral blood, taken after recovery from COVID-19. The receptors here all came from a human donor who had recovered from COVID-19. Both conserved end residues are part of each CDR3. The order of the fields is V gene, CDR3 length, D gene, clone size, J gene, CDR3 DNA, CDR3 protein. A D gene is named only where the DNA matches it firmly. Some rows have no size entry. The others give once, few or many, or a class for an expanded clone.

TRBV6-5	13	NA	NA	TRBJ1-2	TGTGCCAGCAGCCTCGAGGGAGGGTCTGGCTACACCTTC	CASSLEGGSGYTF
TRBV5-6	11	NA	NA	TRBJ1-6	TGTGCCAGCAGCCTCCGGGGGTCCCTCCACTTT	CASSLRGSLHF
TRBV6-5	14	NA	NA	TRBJ1-1	TGTGCCAGCACTTATCGGGTAGGGAACACTGAAGCTTTCTTT	CASTYRVGNTEAFF
TRBV6-5	14	NA	NA	TRBJ2-3	TGTGCCAGCAGTACCGAGGGTGGCACAGATACGCAGTATTTT	CASSTEGGTDTQYF
TRBV29-1	13	TRBD2	NA	TRBJ2-5	TGCAGCGTTGAAGTAGCGGGGGGGGAGACCCAGTACTTC	CSVEVAGGETQYF
TRBV30	15	TRBD2	NA	TRBJ2-2	TGTGCCTGGAGTTCGCGGGGGGGCGCTACCGGGGAGCTGTTTTTT	CAWSSRGGATGELFF
TRBV5-5	18	NA	NA	TRBJ2-6	TGTGCCAGCAGCTTGAGGCCCCAGGGGGGTTCTGGGGCCAACGTCCTGACTTTC	CASSLRPQGGSGANVLTF
TRBV7-2	17	NA	few	TRBJ2-6	TGTGCCAGCAGCGCCCGGGGACGGATCTCTGGGGCCAACGTCCTGACTTTC	CASSARGRISGANVLTF
TRBV5-1	14	NA	NA	TRBJ1-1	TGCGCCAGCAGCTACCAAGGGGCGAACACTGAAGCTTTCTTT	CASSYQGANTEAFF
TRBV28	11	NA	NA	TRBJ1-6	TGTGCCAGCGGACGCTCTAAACCCCTCCACTTT	CASGRSKPLHF
TRBV11-2	17	NA	NA	TRBJ1-2	TGTGCCAGCAGCTTAAGTTTCGGTGTTCAGGGGAACTATGGCTACACCTTC	CASSLSFGVQGNYGYTF
TRBV9	13	TRBD1	NA	TRBJ1-5	TGTGCCAGCAGCGGACAGGGGAATCAGCCCCAGCATTTT	CASSGQGNQPQHF
TRBV19	15	TRBD1	NA	TRBJ1-1	TGTGCCAGTAGGAAGGGAACAGGGGATTACACTGAAGCTTTCTTT	CASRKGTGDYTEAFF
TRBV3-1/TRBV3-2	16	NA	NA	TRBJ1-5	TGTGCCAGCAGCCAAGCGGGGGTAAGGGGCAATCAGCCCCAGCATTTT	CASSQAGVRGNQPQHF
TRBV6-1	16	NA	NA	TRBJ2-1	TGTGCCAGCAGTGAAAGTTTAGGGGGGCGCAGGGATGAGCAGTTCTTC	CASSESLGGRRDEQFF
TRBV6-6	13	NA	NA	TRBJ1-1	TGTGCCAGCAGTGCTCAGGGAGGCACTGAAGCTTTCTTT	CASSAQGGTEAFF
TRBV3-1/TRBV3-2	15	NA	NA	TRBJ2-1	TGTGCCAGCAGCCAACAAAGGGAGGGGGGCAATGAGCAGTTCTTC	CASSQQREGGNEQFF
TRBV19	18	TRBD1	NA	TRBJ2-4	TGTGCCAGTAGTATAGGACAGGGTTGGTCCGTAGCCAAAAACATTCAGTACTTC	CASSIGQGWSVAKNIQYF
TRBV12-3/TRBV12-4	12	NA	NA	TRBJ2-7	TGTGCCAGCAGCCGTACAGCTAACGAGCAGTACTTC	CASSRTANEQYF
TRBV28	14	NA	NA	TRBJ1-2	TGTGCCAGCAGTAACCCTACAATATATTATGGCTACACCTTC	CASSNPTIYYGYTF
TRBV28	16	NA	NA	TRBJ2-6	TGTGCCAGCAACTCTCGATCACGGGGGTACGCCAACGTCCTGACTTTC	CASNSRSRGYANVLTF
TRBV4-1	17	NA	NA	TRBJ2-1	TGCGCCAGCAGCCAAGATCCCCCGGGGGCAACCTACAATGAGCAGTTCTTC	CASSQDPPGATYNEQFF
TRBV7-9	14	NA	NA	TRBJ1-2	TGTGCCAGCAGAACCCAGCAGGCTAGGGATGGCTACACCTTC	CASRTQQARDGYTF
TRBV4-1	16	NA	NA	TRBJ2-1	TGCGCCAGCAGCCGTCGTGGGCGGGGCCCCTCCAATGAGCAGTTCTTC	CASSRRGRGPSNEQFF
TRBV7-3	14	TRBD1	once	TRBJ1-6	TGTGCCAGCAGCTTAGGGACAGGGTCTTCACCCCTCCACTTT	CASSLGTGSSPLHF
TRBV7-2	14	NA	NA	TRBJ2-2	TGTGCCAGCAGCGGCCGGACAGAGGCCGGGGAGCTGTTTTTT	CASSGRTEAGELFF
TRBV5-1	17	NA	NA	TRBJ1-2	TGCGCCAGCAGCCTCCAAACGGCGGGGGCCGGGATCTATGGCTACACCTTC	CASSLQTAGAGIYGYTF
TRBV6-2/TRBV6-3	18	TRBD2	NA	TRBJ2-3	TGTGCCAGCAGCTCCCGACTTGGGGGGGACGCCTACACAGATACGCAGTATTTT	CASSSRLGGDAYTDTQYF
TRBV12-3/TRBV12-4	12	NA	NA	TRBJ1-3	TGTGCCAGCAGTCCCGCCGGAAACACCATATATTTT	CASSPAGNTIYF
TRBV27	14	NA	NA	TRBJ1-5	TGTGCCAGCAGTTTTCGCCAGGAGGATCAGCCCCAGCATTTT	CASSFRQEDQPQHF
TRBV29-1	12	TRBD1	NA	TRBJ2-7	TGCAGCGTTGCCCTTTGGACAGGCGAGCAGTACTTC	CSVALWTGEQYF
TRBV19	14	TRBD1	NA	TRBJ2-7	TGTGCCAGTAGTTCAACGGACAGGGCGGACGAGCAGTACTTC	CASSSTDRADEQYF
TRBV30	15	TRBD2	NA	TRBJ2-6	TGTGCCTGGGTGATAGCGGGGACTGGGGCCAACGTCCTGACTTTC	CAWVIAGTGANVLTF
TRBV6-5	15	NA	NA	TRBJ2-5	TGTGCCAGCAGTTACTCTAGCGCGATCCAAGAGACCCAGTACTTC	CASSYSSAIQETQYF
TRBV9	12	NA	NA	TRBJ1-1	TGTGCCAGCTCCCAGACCAACACTGAAGCTTTCTTT	CASSQTNTEAFF
TRBV7-9	12	NA	NA	TRBJ2-7	TGTGCCAGCAGCTCACAGGGCACCGAGCAGTACTTC	CASSSQGTEQYF
TRBV6-1	15	NA	once	TRBJ2-7	TGTGCCAGCAGTGAACCGACAGGCCTAGTCTACGAGCAGTACTTC	CASSEPTGLVYEQYF
TRBV7-9	16	TRBD1	NA	TRBJ1-3	TGTGCCAGCAGCACCTCGGGACAGGGCTCTGGAAACACCATATATTTT	CASSTSGQGSGNTIYF
TRBV7-2	14	NA	NA	TRBJ1-2	TGTGCCAGCAGCTTAGGTTGGGGGGACTATGGCTACACCTTC	CASSLGWGDYGYTF
TRBV5-6	13	NA	NA	TRBJ2-1	TGTGCCAGCAGCTTCTGGGGGACTAATGAGCAGTTCTTC	CASSFWGTNEQFF
TRBV6-5	11	NA	NA	TRBJ1-1	TGTGCCAGCCGTAGTGGTACTGAAGCTTTCTTT	CASRSGTEAFF
TRBV11-3	13	NA	NA	TRBJ1-1	TGTGCCAGCAGCCTCTGGGAGAACACTGAAGCTTTCTTT	CASSLWENTEAFF
TRBV6-5	13	NA	NA	TRBJ1-2	TGTGCCAGCAGTTCCAACAGCTACTATGGCTACACCTTC	CASSSNSYYGYTF
TRBV20-1	14	NA	once	TRBJ2-3	TGCAGTGCTAGTGGTCGTCAGGGAGCAGATACGCAGTATTTT	CSASGRQGADTQYF
TRBV6-4	16	TRBD1	many	TRBJ1-2	TGTGCCAGCAGTGACACCCCCCAGGGGGCATTTTATGGCTACACCTTC	CASSDTPQGAFYGYTF
TRBV2	16	TRBD1	NA	TRBJ1-4	TGTGCCAGCAGCCCGGGACAGGATGCAACTAATGAAAAACTGTTTTTT	CASSPGQDATNEKLFF
TRBV3-1/TRBV3-2	15	NA	NA	TRBJ1-1	TGTGCCAGCAGCCAATCTATGACAGGGAACACTGAAGCTTTCTTT	CASSQSMTGNTEAFF
TRBV27	15	NA	NA	TRBJ2-5	TGTGCCAGCAGTCCCTCCCTTACGCGGAAAGAGACCCAGTACTTC	CASSPSLTRKETQYF
TRBV4-1	13	NA	NA	TRBJ2-2	TGCGCCAGCAGCCCTACGAACACCGGGGAGCTGTTTTTT	CASSPTNTGELFF
TRBV10-3	15	NA	NA	TRBJ2-1	TGTGCCATCAGTCAGCAGGGCGGCCTCAACAATGAGCAGTTCTTC	CAISQQGGLNNEQFF
TRBV28	15	NA	NA	TRBJ1-3	TGTGCCAGCAGAGCGGTGGGGGGCAGTGGAAACACCATATATTTT	CASRAVGGSGNTIYF
TRBV7-3	13	NA	many	TRBJ2-7	TGTGCCAGCAGCTTCGGGGCGAAGAACGAGCAGTACTTC	CASSFGAKNEQYF
TRBV19	13	TRBD1	NA	TRBJ1-6	TGTGCCAGCCGGGACAGGAATTATTCACCCCTCCACTTT	CASRDRNYSPLHF
TRBV5-1	14	NA	NA	TRBJ1-6	TGCGCCAGCAGCTTGAGGGTACAAAATTCACCCCTCCACTTT	CASSLRVQNSPLHF